The sequence of this T cell receptor (beta chain) was determined in a study of cytomegalovirus exposure and HLA in healthy donors. Study-level findings and limits: A later analysis found that most CMV-associated TCR beta chains appeared HLA-restricted. Compared with the approximately 680-donor mean, an Asian-associated ancestry cluster reportedly had fewer N-insertions, according to a later analysis.

Germline loops: CDR1 MNHEY, CDR2 SVGAGI. CDR3 length equals 15 residues. The ends were cut back, 5 bases at V and 0 bases at J, with 12 bases in the middle. Amplification used 60 Vbeta primers and 13 Jbeta primers. Assay: immunoSEQ multiplex PCR; the TCRdb copy retains only in-frame clones and omits some. The sample carries 180,000 or so clones, 82% recorded once. With respect to this clone: The antigen is undetermined.

Input material: PBMCs. The sequence was obtained from a boy aged 2 to 9 in good health and CMV-seronegative. The rearrangement uses TRBV6-5 and TRBJ2-3; tentatively, D is TRBD2 (6 bases). The CDR3 spells CASSALGTSTDTQYF. The CDR3 DNA sequence: TGTGCCAGCAGTGCCCTAGGGACTAGCACAGATACGCAGTATTTT.